This note documents a single T cell receptor beta chain sequence. Its target is unknown. This CDR3 has 14 residues. From germline, CDR1 is GTSNPN and CDR2 SVGIG (reference sequence). V lost 3 bases and J lost 8, with 16 bases in between. The source of the sample is a study of T cell clones after liver transplantation. Study details: At least one year of complete immunosuppression withdrawal without enzymes over twice normal defined tolerance.

Clones were sequenced by immunoSEQ multiplex PCR, and TCRdb holds only the in-frame ones, with some missing. The profile shows roughly 53,000 clones, 60% to 80% of them singletons. Study-wide findings and caveats: Compared with third party-reactive sequences, donor-reactive ones declined more, independent of withdrawal success.

The specimen was CD4+ T cells from blood, collected at the 22-month timepoint. The chain is built from TRBV30 and TRBJ1-4, with no clear D. The receptor was isolated from a human patient who received a liver transplant. Some T cells may be supplied by the graft donor. This CDR3 reads CAWSQRSLGEKLFF. The CDR3 region has the DNA TGTGCCTGGAGCCAGCGTTCCCTCGGGGAAAAACTGTTTTTT. The variable domain in full, completed from reference TRBV30 and TRBJ1-4, reads SQTIHQWPATLVQPVGSPLSLECTVEGTSNPNLYWYRQAAGRGLQLLFYSVGIGQISSEVPQNLSASRPQDRQFILSSKKLLLSDSGFYLCAWSQRSLGEKLFFGSGTQLSVL.